This section outlines one T cell receptor beta chain sequence together with its context. No antigen is known for it. One base away there is no much larger clone; base qualities are not given. The identical CDR3 is also encoded by other nucleotide sequences in the sample. These data belong to a study of shared clonotypes between healthy human individuals (dated by TCRdb to the early 2020s). The study in broad terms: A few men and two women, aged 18 to 49 years, made up the cohort. For each donor, CD4 naive and CD4 memory were each run on three plates, CD8 naive on two plates, and CD8 memory on one plate. To estimate repertoire size and how much clonotypes are shared between individuals, the study performed deep sequencing of blood TCR repertoires from roughly five healthy adults. To increase sequencing depth and limit assay-specific biases, different laboratories used diverse techniques to prepare libraries and sequence TCR repertoires. Between about 0.94 and 8.9 billion PBMCs per donor were obtained by leukapheresis.

Paper-wide results and their limitations: Rarefaction of sorted-subset datasets indicated incomplete sequencing despite the large sequencing depth. The small number of donors limited the genetic and exposure-history diversity represented. Sharing across four donors was observed for roughly 5% of naive CD4, under 4% of naive CD8, about 2.3% of memory CD4, and over 0.3% of memory CD8 clonotypes. Estimated clonotype richness was generally larger for naive than for memory subsets. Compared with non-shared clonotypes, clonotypes shared by all four sorted-subset donors had higher generation probabilities. Sampling was restricted to blood, and TCR repertoires in tissues likely differ from the TCR repertoires found in blood. Pairwise subsampling indicated that sequencing depth was expected to affect the degree of clonotype sharing among donors.

For the CD8 naive samples, CD45RO-negative cells were positively selected for CCR7, yielding a CD45RA+CCR7+ population from which TemRA cells were excluded. Donors were healthy HIV-negative adults with no recently reported acute infections or vaccinations. All donors were Caucasian adults living in Nashville, Tennessee, USA. After blood collection by leukapheresis, PBMCs were isolated using Ficoll-Histopaque density gradient centrifugation and then cryopreserved in the vapor phase of liquid nitrogen. Purity and quantity of every magnetically sorted T cell population were checked by analytical flow cytometry. Each sorted fraction had its genomic DNA isolated and then quantified by UV absorbance on a Nanodrop 2000c. The CDR1 and CDR2 encoded by the germline V gene are MGHDK and SYGVNS. From cysteine to phenylalanine, the CDR3 is 14 amino acids long. Left in the record is the CDR3 DNA by itself, 42 bases read in frame from the first base. V ends up 2 bases short and J 1 base short, with an unmatched junction base count of 0.

Using the deep immunoSEQ assay, TCR CDR3 regions were amplified from genomic DNA by multiplex PCR. Extracted genomic DNA from each cell subset was distributed evenly across all wells of several immunoSEQ 96-well plates, and each plate was treated as a replicate. For sorted subsets, roughly 200 ng of genomic DNA, equivalent to 25,000 to 30,000 T cell genomes, went into each replicate PCR. Purified libraries were quantified with a Qubit 3.0 fluorometer, sized on a Bioanalyzer 2100, and re-quantified with the KAPA Library Quantification kit. Every immunoSEQ 96-well plate was sequenced on a dedicated single-read 150-cycle Illumina NextSeq 550 flow cell. The paper's processing steps were these. Because only junctional sequences without quality scores were contained in the immunoSEQ output, filtering matching that applied to full-length reads could not be performed. Sequences were annotated with PyIR, a Python wrapper for IgBLAST v1.9, using IMGT germline references to assign V/J genes and CDR3. Any read was removed if the V/J assignment was weak (E-value above 1e-6), the CDR3 was missing, or the read contained stop codons, out-of-frame junctions, or ambiguous translated residues. V3J clonotypes were defined as sequences sharing the same inferred V gene, J gene, and CDR3 amino acid sequence. Percentage overlap between repertoires was calculated by dividing the number of shared unique clonotypes by the size of the smaller repertoire. Richness of each repertoire was evaluated using RTK rarefaction, the Chao1 estimator, and Recon v2.1 estimates of unobserved clonotypes. Generation probabilities were computed with OLGA for all TCRbeta clonotypes obtained by the gDNA method from several donors. In TCRdb, the immuneACCESS table is reduced to in-frame sequences with V and J assigned. These tables do not hold every clone; where another copy was compared, an unresolved V gene accounts for under half, and the others remain unexplained. For V, J and clone size, that table is used; D and trimming come from the DNA. The sample table holds some 2,100,000 clones, of which approximately 94% were seen once. Of the sample, about 1.5% falls within the top ten clones.

This clonotype originated in a man between 18 and 29 years old in good health. Some clones in this sample may be carry-over from other donors' samples. The sequence links TRBV25-1 to TRBJ2-3; TRBD1 lines up with 7 middle nucleotides. Sequencing used naive CD8+ T cells from PBMCs. Taken with the paper, the label for cell subset or site translates to: CD45RA+CCR7+. CDR3 region: CASSETGGTDTQYF. In nucleotides, the sequence is TGTGCCAGCAGTGAAACAGGGGGCACAGATACGCAGTATTTT. This CDR3, with the reference TRBV25-1 and TRBJ2-3 proteins standing in past its ends, gives the full variable domain EADIYQTPRYLVIGTGKKITLECSQTMGHDKMYWYQQDPGMELHLIHYSYGVNSTEKGDLSSESTVSRIRTEHFPLTLESARPSHTSQYLCASSETGGTDTQYFGPGTRLTVL.